The 6 T cell receptor beta chains below come from one sample, sequenced in a study of blood T cell repertoires in COVID-19. The table came from immunoSEQ multiplex PCR; TCRdb's copy has only in-frame clones and leaves some out. The data contain 80,000 to 90,000 clones, roughly 80% of them seen just once; the ten biggest clones take up roughly 12%. Material for sequencing was peripheral blood. The source of these receptors is a man in his 70s with acute or convalescent COVID-19.

The V call is TRBV2, the J call TRBJ2-5; 11 nucleotides line up with TRBD1. V was clipped by 4 bases and J by 0 bases; unmatched bases: 1. The CDR3 length is 15 residues. Germline CDR1 SNHLY, CDR2 FYNNEI. The CDR3 DNA reads TGTGCCAGCAGTGTGGACAGGGGGCACCAAGAGACCCAGTACTTC. It yields the protein CASSVDRGHQETQYF.

The chain combines TRBV4-1 with TRBJ1-6, with TRBD1 matching over 7 bases. CDR3 size: 15 residues. V dropped 1 base and J dropped 7; count of bases not matched to a gene: 4. The V gene's germline CDR1 is MGHRA and CDR2 YSYEKL. CDR3 bases: TGCGCCAGCAGCCAAGTTGGGACAGCGAATTCACCCCTCCACTTT. Encoded protein: CASSQVGTANSPLHF.

The V call is TRBV5-6, the J call TRBJ2-3, with 10 bases aligning to TRBD2. From germline, CDR1 is SGHDT and CDR2 YYEEEE. The J segment lost 5 bases and the V segment lost 6 bases, leaving 3 bases of the junction unmatched. CDR3 length: 13 amino acids. CDR3 DNA: TGTGCCAGCAAAGCGGGGGGGCAAGATACGCAGTATTTT. It is translated as CASKAGGQDTQYF.

The chain employs TRBV10-3 and TRBJ1-5; possibly TRBD1 for D (5 bases). The V end was cut by 8 bases, the J end by 7 bases, with 15 bases between. CDR1 and CDR2 (germline): ENHRY, SYGVKD. CDR3 length equals 13 residues. As DNA, the CDR3 is TGTGCCATCGCTTGGGGGGTCGGCCAGCCCCAGCATTTT. It encodes CAIAWGVGQPQHF.

The chain uses TRBV4-1 and TRBJ2-6; D not certain. Germline lookup yields CDR1 MGHRA and CDR2 YSYEKL. V lost 0 bases, J lost 4 bases, and 7 bases lay in between. The CDR3 runs to 15 residues. CDR3 sequence: CASSQDSRGANVLTF. The CDR3 DNA follows: TGCGCCAGCAGCCAAGATTCCCGGGGGGCCAACGTCCTGACTTTC.

This chain connects TRBV24-1 to TRBJ1-1; maybe TRBD1 (6 bases). This CDR3 region has 11 residues. Trimming removed 7 bases from V and 7 bases from J, with 9 bases in between. Germline CDR1 reads KGHDR; CDR2 reads SFDVKD. CDR3 in DNA: TGTGCCACCAGACAGGGCGGTGAAGCTTTCTTT. The encoded protein is CATRQGGEAFF.